These 24 T cell receptor beta chains were sequenced from one sample in a study of PD-L1 blockade in urothelial cancer. Specified time point: peripheral blood 6 weeks after treatment start. The data were produced by immunoSEQ multiplex PCR, yet TCRdb's version contains in-frame clones alone and is incomplete. The sample shows approximately 28,000 clones, roughly 80% of them seen only once. Sequencing used PBMCs, obtained around atezolizumab (anti-PD-L1) treatment. These receptors came from a man in his sixties or seventies with urothelial cancer.

The rearrangement uses TRBV9 and TRBJ2-1; 11 bases are a match to TRBD2. CDR3 size: 15 residues. Per the germline V gene, CDR1 is SGDLS and CDR2 is YYNGEE. The J segment lost 4 bases and the V segment lost 6 bases, leaving 6 bases of the junction unmatched. The CDR3 reads CASTSSSGGYNEQFF. CDR3 DNA sequence: TGTGCCAGCACCTCATCTAGCGGGGGGTACAATGAGCAGTTCTTC.

The rearrangement links TRBV19 to TRBJ2-7, with 7 positions matching TRBD1. With 3 bases clipped from V and 5 bases from J, the junction kept 7 bases outside the gene matches. CDR1 is LNHDA and CDR2 is SQIVND in the germline V gene (reference sequence). This CDR3 region has 14 residues. Here the CDR3 reads CASSMRGRVNEQYF. In DNA form, the CDR3 reads TGTGCCAGTAGTATGAGGGGGCGCGTCAACGAGCAGTACTTC.

CDR3 sequence: CAWTAVWIQETQYF. The CDR3 region has the DNA TGTGCCTGGACCGCGGTGTGGATCCAAGAGACCCAGTACTTC. This sequence joins TRBV30 and TRBJ2-5; D gene uncertain. Between the trimmed V and J ends, which lost 4 bases and 1 base, there was a span of 13 bases. There are 14 residues in the CDR3. Germline V CDR1 and CDR2: GTSNPN, SVGIG (reference sequence).

The V call is TRBV5-5, the J call TRBJ2-7, with 8 bases matching TRBD1. CDR1 SGHKS and CDR2 YYEKEE come from the germline V gene (reference sequence). This CDR3 contains 14 residues. V lost 0 bases to trimming and J lost 7 bases; unmatched junction nucleotides: 6. CDR3 bases: TGTGCCAGCAGCTTGGGTCAGGGGGCTAGAGAGCAGTACTTC. Its protein is CASSLGQGAREQYF.

The gene calls are TRBV5-8 and TRBJ2-3, with 7 bases lining up with TRBD1. The germline V gene encodes CDR1 SGHTS and CDR2 YDEGEE. The CDR3 is 15 residues long. With V trimmed by 4 bases and J by 0 bases, 5 bases remained unmatched. CDR3 sequence: CASSPGQRSTDTQYF. Here the CDR3 DNA reads TGTGCCAGCAGCCCGGGACAGAGGAGCACAGATACGCAGTATTTT.

The V gene is TRBV5-1, the J gene TRBJ1-4, with D hard to call. Germline V gives CDR1 SGHRS, CDR2 YFSETQ. This CDR3 comprises 16 residues. Between the trimmed V and J ends, which lost 0 bases and 3 bases, there was a span of 12 bases. The CDR3 reads CASSLAVRSSNEKLFF. In DNA, the CDR3 is TGCGCCAGCAGCTTGGCCGTTAGGAGTTCTAATGAAAAACTGTTTTTT.

The chain has TRBV10-3 and TRBJ1-1, with no clear D. CDR3 length: 14 amino acids. Germline V gene sequence: CDR1 ENHRY, CDR2 SYGVKD. With 2 bases removed from V and 3 bases from J, the gap between germline ends came to 10 bases. CDR3 nucleotides: TGTGCCATCAGTGAGCGGAGGGCAGACACTGAAGCTTTCTTT. Translated: CAISERRADTEAFF.

The chain recombines TRBV28 with TRBJ2-3; 9 bases fit TRBD2. J was trimmed by 3 bases and V by 7 bases; bases with no gene match: 8. CDR3 length: 15 residues. CDR1 MDHEN and CDR2 SYDVKM come from the germline V gene. CDR3 loop: CASTVAGARTDTQYF. CDR3 nucleotide sequence: TGTGCCAGCACCGTAGCGGGAGCAAGGACAGATACGCAGTATTTT.

This chain joins TRBV11-2 and TRBJ2-2; TRBD2 aligns across 10 bases. Trimming at V came to 6 bases and at J to 1 base, leaving 5 bases not matched to a gene. This CDR3 spans 16 amino acids. The V gene's germline CDR1 is SGHAT and CDR2 FQNNGV. The CDR3 is CASRTGLALNTGELFF. The CDR3 region has the DNA TGTGCCAGCAGAACGGGACTAGCGTTGAACACCGGGGAGCTGTTTTTT.

The J gene is TRBJ2-7, the V gene TRBV28; 8 bases fit TRBD1. CDR1 is MDHEN and CDR2 is SYDVKM in the germline V gene. Unmatched junction bases numbered 12, after V lost 5 bases and J lost 3 bases. CDR3 length: 16 residues. The DNA of the CDR3 is TGTGCCAGCAGTCCCCCAGGGGGCTGGCGGCACTACGAGCAGTACTTC. Amino acids: CASSPPGGWRHYEQYF.

This clone was seen a handful of times. This chain joins TRBV29-1 and TRBJ2-3; 10 positions agree with TRBD1. The CDR3 is 15 amino acids. The germline V gene has CDR1 SQVTM and CDR2 ANQGSEA. The V gene end was trimmed by 2 bases and the J gene end by 2 bases; junction bases not matched to a gene: 4. CDR3 region: CSVEKGQGSTDTQYF. DNA of the CDR3: TGCAGCGTTGAAAAGGGACAGGGGTCCACAGATACGCAGTATTTT.

The chain is built from TRBV4-3 and TRBJ2-4; weak D call: TRBD2 (6 bases). This CDR3 comprises 17 residues. Germline assignment: CDR1 LGHNA and CDR2 YSLEER. The V end was cut by 0 bases, the J end by 3 bases, with 15 bases between. The CDR3 DNA follows: TGCGCCAGCAGCCAAGAGTCGACTAGTCAGGGCAAAAACATTCAGTACTTC. Its translation: CASSQESTSQGKNIQYF.

J is TRBJ2-2 and V is TRBV4-2; no firm D call. The CDR3 totals 16 residues. The V end lost 7 bases, the J end lost 3 bases, and 18 bases lay between the germline ends. Germline assignment: CDR1 LGHNA and CDR2 YNFKEQ. The CDR3 DNA reads TGTGCCAGCACCCCCAAGATTGGCACCTACACCGGGGAGCTGTTTTTT. Its translation is CASTPKIGTYTGELFF.

The chain uses TRBV18 and TRBJ1-2; 8 positions agree with TRBD1. From germline, CDR1 is KGHSH and CDR2 LQKENI. The junction had 7 bases not matched to a gene; V was cut back by 2 bases and J by 2 bases. The CDR3 loop spans 16 amino acids. As DNA, the CDR3 is TGTGCCAGCTCACCAGTAACCGGACAGGGAAACTATGGCTACACCTTC. This sequence encodes CASSPVTGQGNYGYTF.

CDR3 sequence: CASSQGGANYGYTF. Written as DNA, the CDR3 is TGTGCCAGCAGTCAGGGGGGAGCTAACTATGGCTACACCTTC. This chain joins TRBV28 and TRBJ1-2; TRBD1 aligns across 7 bases. This CDR3 has 14 residues. Trimming at V came to 5 bases and at J to 0 bases, leaving 3 bases not matched to a gene. Germline V gives CDR1 MDHEN, CDR2 SYDVKM.

This chain links TRBV4-2 with TRBJ2-2; 9 bases match TRBD2. Unmatched junction bases numbered 11, after V lost 5 bases and J lost 1 base. The CDR3 contains 18 residues. The germline V gene has CDR1 LGHNA and CDR2 YNFKEQ. The CDR3 reads CASSSRIAGVRNTGELFF. In DNA form, the CDR3 reads TGTGCCAGCAGCTCCCGGATAGCGGGAGTTCGGAACACCGGGGAGCTGTTTTTT.

The chain uses TRBV6-5 and TRBJ1-1, with TRBD1 matching over 7 bases. The CDR3 totals 13 residues. The germline gives CDR1 MNHEY, CDR2 SVGAGI. J lost 4 bases, V lost 8 bases, and 7 bases had no gene match. CDR3: CASPTAGGTEAFF. The CDR3 DNA reads as TGTGCCAGCCCTACGGCAGGGGGCACTGAAGCTTTCTTT.

This clone was picked up one time. This chain joins TRBV27 and TRBJ2-5; 9 nucleotides align to TRBD1. The CDR3 extends over 14 amino acids. With 4 bases clipped from V and 5 bases from J, the junction kept 5 bases outside the gene matches. Germline V CDR1 and CDR2: MNHEY, SMNVEV (reference sequence). CDR3 protein: CASSSNRGQETQYF. CDR3 DNA sequence: TGTGCCAGCAGTTCAAACAGGGGGCAGGAGACCCAGTACTTC.

V usage is TRBV10-2 and J usage is TRBJ2-2; D is perhaps TRBD2 (6 bases). This CDR3 comprises 15 residues. V lost 6 bases to trimming and J lost 4 bases, with 15 bases between them. CDR1 WSHSY and CDR2 SAAADI come from the germline V gene. CDR3 protein: CASRAGGGVTGELFF. CDR3 sequence (DNA): TGCGCCAGCAGGGCTGGCGGAGGGGTCACCGGGGAGCTGTTTTTT.

The chain recombines TRBV7-2 with TRBJ1-5; D unclear. The germline V gene has CDR1 SGHTA and CDR2 FQGNSA. Trimming stripped 5 bases from V and 3 bases from J, with 11 bases between. The CDR3 has 14 residues. As DNA, the CDR3 is TGTGCCAGCAGCCGAGGACGGGACAATCAGCCCCAGCATTTT. Translation gives CASSRGRDNQPQHF.

The J gene is TRBJ1-1, the V gene TRBV7-3; D perhaps matches TRBD1 (6 bases). The ends were cut back, 0 bases at V and 5 bases at J, with 16 bases in the middle. CDR3 size: 16 residues. CDR1 is SGHTA, CDR2 FQGTGA, per germline. For the CDR3, the DNA is TGTGCCAGCAGCTTAACTAGACAGGCAGCCGGGACTGAAGCTTTCTTT. As protein: CASSLTRQAAGTEAFF.

This clone was counted a single time. The chain joins TRBV6-1 to TRBJ2-3; 8 nucleotides match TRBD2. This CDR3 spans 15 amino acids. Unmatched junction bases numbered 10, after V lost 6 bases and J lost 5 bases. The germline CDR1 and CDR2 sequences are MNHNS and SASEGT. DNA of the CDR3: TGTGCCAGCAGCCACTCGAGAGCGGGAGAAGATACGCAGTATTTT. Protein: CASSHSRAGEDTQYF.

V is TRBV9 and J is TRBJ2-1, with no clear D. The CDR3 runs to 16 residues. CDR1 and CDR2 (germline): SGDLS, YYNGEE. The V end was cut by 4 bases, the J end by 9 bases, with 23 bases between. The CDR3 protein is CASSSMHSTELSEQFF. The CDR3 nucleotides read TGTGCCAGCAGCTCCATGCATTCCACCGAATTGAGTGAGCAGTTCTTC.

The chain couples TRBV4-1 to TRBJ1-5; D is ambiguous. The V end was cut by 2 bases, the J end by 0 bases, with 8 bases between. CDR3 size: 15 residues. The germline V gene has CDR1 MGHRA and CDR2 YSYEKL. Written as DNA, the CDR3 is TGCGCCAGCAGCCAATCACACCTTAGCAATCAGCCCCAGCATTTT. This sequence encodes CASSQSHLSNQPQHF.